The sample holds a few counts of the clone carrying this T cell receptor beta chain. This sample is part of a study of blood T cell repertoires in COVID-19. In the study overall: COVID-19 samples from acute and convalescent phases originated in the United States, Italy and Spain. The analysed material was cDNA or gDNA that came from T cells, B-cell-depleted T cells, or PBMCs.

Study processing details: How many nucleated cells were present was estimated from reference gene primer amplification. Libraries were prepared by immunoSEQ multiplex PCR; TCRdb keeps only in-frame clonotypes and omits some of them. V, J and clone size were drawn from that table, and D and trimming were deduced from the DNA. The profile shows about 280,000 clones, roughly 87% of them singletons. The CDR3 extends over 15 amino acids. Germline-derived CDR1 and CDR2 are LGHDT and YNNKEL (reference sequence). The germline V and J ends were trimmed by 0 bases and 7 bases, with 13 bases remaining between them.

Sample: peripheral blood. The J gene is TRBJ1-5, the V gene TRBV3-1 (or the pseudogene TRBV3-2); perhaps TRBD1 as D (6 bases). The TCR comes from a human donor in a cohort sampled during active COVID-19. The CDR3 is CASSQEGGVGQPQHF. DNA of the CDR3: TGTGCCAGCAGCCAAGAAGGGGGAGTTGGCCAGCCCCAGCATTTT.